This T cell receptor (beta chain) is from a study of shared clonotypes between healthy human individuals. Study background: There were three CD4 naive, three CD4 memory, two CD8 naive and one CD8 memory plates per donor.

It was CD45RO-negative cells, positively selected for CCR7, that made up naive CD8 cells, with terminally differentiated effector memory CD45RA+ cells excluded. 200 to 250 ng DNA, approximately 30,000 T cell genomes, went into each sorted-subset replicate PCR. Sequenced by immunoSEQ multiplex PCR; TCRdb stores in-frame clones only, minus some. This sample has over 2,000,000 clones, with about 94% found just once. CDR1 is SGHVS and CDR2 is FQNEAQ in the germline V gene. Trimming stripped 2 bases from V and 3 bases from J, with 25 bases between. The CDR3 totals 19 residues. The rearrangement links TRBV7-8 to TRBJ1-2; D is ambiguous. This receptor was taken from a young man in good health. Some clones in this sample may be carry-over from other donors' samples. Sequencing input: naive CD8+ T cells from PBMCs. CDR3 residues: CASSLSRLGLGSTDYGYTF. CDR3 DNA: TGTGCCAGCAGCTTATCCCGGTTAGGGCTGGGGAGCACGGACTATGGCTACACCTTC.